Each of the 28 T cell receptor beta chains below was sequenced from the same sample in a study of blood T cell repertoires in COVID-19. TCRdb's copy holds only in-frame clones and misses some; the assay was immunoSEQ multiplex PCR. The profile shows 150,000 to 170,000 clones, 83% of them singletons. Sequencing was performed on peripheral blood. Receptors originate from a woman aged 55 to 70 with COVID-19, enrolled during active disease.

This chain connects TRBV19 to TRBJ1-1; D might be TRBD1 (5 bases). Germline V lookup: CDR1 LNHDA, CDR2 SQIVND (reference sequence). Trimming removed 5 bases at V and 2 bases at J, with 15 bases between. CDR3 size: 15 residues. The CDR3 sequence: CASSSSRVINTEAFF. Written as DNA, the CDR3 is TGTGCCAGTAGTTCTTCCAGGGTAATAAACACTGAAGCTTTCTTT. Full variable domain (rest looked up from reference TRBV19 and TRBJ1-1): DGGITQSPKYLFRKEGQNVTLSCEQNLNHDAMYWYRQDPGQGLRLIYYSQIVNDFQKGDIAEGYSVSREKKESFPLTVTSAQKNPTAFYLCASSSSRVINTEAFFGQGTRLTVV.

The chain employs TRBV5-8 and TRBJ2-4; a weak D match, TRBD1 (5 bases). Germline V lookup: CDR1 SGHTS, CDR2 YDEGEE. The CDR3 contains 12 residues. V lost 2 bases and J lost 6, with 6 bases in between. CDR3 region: CASSFRGNIQYF. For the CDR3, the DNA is TGTGCCAGCAGCTTTAGGGGAAACATTCAGTACTTC.

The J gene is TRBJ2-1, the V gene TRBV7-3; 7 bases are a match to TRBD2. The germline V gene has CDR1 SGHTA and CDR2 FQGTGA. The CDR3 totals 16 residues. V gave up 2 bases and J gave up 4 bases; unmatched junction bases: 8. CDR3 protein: CASSLSSGLGYNEQFF. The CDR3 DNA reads TGTGCCAGCAGCTTATCGTCCGGACTAGGGTACAATGAGCAGTTCTTC.

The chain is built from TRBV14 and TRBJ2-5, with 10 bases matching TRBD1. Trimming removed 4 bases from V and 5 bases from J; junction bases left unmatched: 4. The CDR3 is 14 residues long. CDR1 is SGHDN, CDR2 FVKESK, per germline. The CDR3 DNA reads TGTGCCAGCAGCCGGGACAGGGGATGGGAGACCCAGTACTTC. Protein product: CASSRDRGWETQYF.

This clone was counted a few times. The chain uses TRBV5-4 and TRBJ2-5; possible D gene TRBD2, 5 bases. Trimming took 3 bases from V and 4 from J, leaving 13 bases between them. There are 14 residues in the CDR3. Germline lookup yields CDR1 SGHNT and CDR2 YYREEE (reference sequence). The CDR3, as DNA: TGTGCCAGCAGCTCGGGGAGTCAGGCAGAGACCCAGTACTTC. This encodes CASSSGSQAETQYF.

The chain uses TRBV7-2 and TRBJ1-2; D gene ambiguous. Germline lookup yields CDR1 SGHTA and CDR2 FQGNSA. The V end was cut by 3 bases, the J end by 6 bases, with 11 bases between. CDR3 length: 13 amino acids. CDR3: CASSFGPGNGYTF. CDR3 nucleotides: TGTGCCAGCAGCTTCGGTCCCGGGAATGGCTACACCTTC.

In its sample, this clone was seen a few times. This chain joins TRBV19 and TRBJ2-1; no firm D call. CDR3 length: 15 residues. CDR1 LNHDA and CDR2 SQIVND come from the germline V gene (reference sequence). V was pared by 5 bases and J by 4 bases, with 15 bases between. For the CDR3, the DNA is TGTGCCAGTAGTTTAGGGTCAGCAGCGTACAATGAGCAGTTCTTC. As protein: CASSLGSAAYNEQFF.

Written as DNA, the CDR3 is TGTGCCAGCAGTTACGACAGGGTTGAAGCTTTCTTT. Residues: CASSYDRVEAFF. This chain connects TRBV6-5 to TRBJ1-1; 7 bases are a match to TRBD1. The CDR3 is 12 amino acids. CDR1 is MNHEY, CDR2 SVGAGI, per germline. The trim removed 2 bases at V and 7 bases at J, leaving 1 base unmatched.

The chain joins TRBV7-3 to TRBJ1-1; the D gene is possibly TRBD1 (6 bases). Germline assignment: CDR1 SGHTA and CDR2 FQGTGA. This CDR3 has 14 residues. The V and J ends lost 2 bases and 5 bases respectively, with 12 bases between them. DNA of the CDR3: TGTGCCAGCAGCTTAGGGAGGGGGTCAACTGAAGCTTTCTTT. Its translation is CASSLGRGSTEAFF.

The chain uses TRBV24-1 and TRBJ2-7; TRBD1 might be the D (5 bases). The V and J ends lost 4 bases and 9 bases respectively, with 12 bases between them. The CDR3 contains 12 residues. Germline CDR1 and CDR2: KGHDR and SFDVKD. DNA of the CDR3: TGTGCCACCAGTGACCTGCTAGGGGTGCAGTACTTC. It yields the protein CATSDLLGVQYF.

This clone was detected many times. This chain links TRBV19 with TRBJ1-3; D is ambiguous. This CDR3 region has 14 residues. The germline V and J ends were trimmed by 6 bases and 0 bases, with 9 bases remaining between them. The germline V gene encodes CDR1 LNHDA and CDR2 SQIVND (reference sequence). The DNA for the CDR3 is TGTGCCAGTAGGACGCAGGCCTCTGGAAACACCATATATTTT. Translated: CASRTQASGNTIYF.

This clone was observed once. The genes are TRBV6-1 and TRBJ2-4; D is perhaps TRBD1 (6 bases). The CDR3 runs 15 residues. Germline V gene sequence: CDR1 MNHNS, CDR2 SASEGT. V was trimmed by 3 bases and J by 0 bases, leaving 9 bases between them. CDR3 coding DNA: TGTGCCAGCAGTGAGGCAGGGGTAGCCAAAAACATTCAGTACTTC. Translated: CASSEAGVAKNIQYF.

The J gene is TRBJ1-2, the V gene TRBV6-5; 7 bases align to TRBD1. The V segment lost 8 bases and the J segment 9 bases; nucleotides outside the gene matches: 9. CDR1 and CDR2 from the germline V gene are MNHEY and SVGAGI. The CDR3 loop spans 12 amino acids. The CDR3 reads CASGIGGGSYTF. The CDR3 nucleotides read TGTGCCAGCGGTATAGGGGGCGGGAGCTACACCTTC.

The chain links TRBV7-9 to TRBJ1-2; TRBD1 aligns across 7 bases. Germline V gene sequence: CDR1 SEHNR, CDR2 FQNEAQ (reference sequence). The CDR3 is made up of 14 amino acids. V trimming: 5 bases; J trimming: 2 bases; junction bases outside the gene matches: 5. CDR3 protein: CASSPQTGNYGYTF. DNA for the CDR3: TGTGCCAGCAGCCCCCAGACAGGGAACTATGGCTACACCTTC.

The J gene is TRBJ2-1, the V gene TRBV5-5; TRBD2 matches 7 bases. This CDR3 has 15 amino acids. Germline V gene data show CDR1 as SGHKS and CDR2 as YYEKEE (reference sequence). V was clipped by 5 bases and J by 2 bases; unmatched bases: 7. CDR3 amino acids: CASRLSGTTYNEQFF. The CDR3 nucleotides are TGTGCCAGCAGACTGTCCGGGACTACCTACAATGAGCAGTTCTTC.

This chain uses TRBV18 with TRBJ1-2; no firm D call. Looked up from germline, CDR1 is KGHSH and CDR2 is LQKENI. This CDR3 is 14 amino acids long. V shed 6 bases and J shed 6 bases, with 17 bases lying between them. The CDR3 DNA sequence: TGTGCCAGCTCCCAGCGACCAGAGGTCCATGGCTACACCTTC. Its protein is CASSQRPEVHGYTF.

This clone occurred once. This chain's CDR3 is CASSEASEQYV. The CDR3 region has the DNA TGTGCCAGCAGTGAAGCCAGCGAGCAGTACGTC. The chain couples TRBV2 to TRBJ2-7; D gene ambiguous. Deletions cut 0 bases from V and 6 bases from J, with 3 bases between. Germline assignment: CDR1 SNHLY and CDR2 FYNNEI. This CDR3 comprises 11 residues.

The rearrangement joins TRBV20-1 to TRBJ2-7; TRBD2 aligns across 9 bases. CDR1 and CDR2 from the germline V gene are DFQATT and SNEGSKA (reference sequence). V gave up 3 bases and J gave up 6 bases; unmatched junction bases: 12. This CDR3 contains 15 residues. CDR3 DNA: TGCAGTGCTAGTTCCCTGGGCGGGAGGGTCCGCGAGCAGTACTTC. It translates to CSASSLGGRVREQYF.

CDR3 loop: CASSPLQEHSPLHF. CDR3 in DNA: TGTGCCAGCAGCCCGCTGCAAGAACACTCACCCCTCCACTTT. The gene calls are TRBV7-9 and TRBJ1-6; D uncertain. The V gene lost 5 bases and the J gene lost 10 bases, with 15 bases spanning the gap. Germline-derived CDR1 and CDR2 are SEHNR and FQNEAQ (reference sequence). The CDR3 length is 14 residues.

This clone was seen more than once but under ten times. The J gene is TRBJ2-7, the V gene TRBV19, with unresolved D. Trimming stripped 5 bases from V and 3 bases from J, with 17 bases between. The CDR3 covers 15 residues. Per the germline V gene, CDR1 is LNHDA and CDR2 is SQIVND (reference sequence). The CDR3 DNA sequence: TGTGCCAGTAGTCGAAAAGGTGCGGCAGACTACGAGCAGTACTTC. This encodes CASSRKGAADYEQYF.

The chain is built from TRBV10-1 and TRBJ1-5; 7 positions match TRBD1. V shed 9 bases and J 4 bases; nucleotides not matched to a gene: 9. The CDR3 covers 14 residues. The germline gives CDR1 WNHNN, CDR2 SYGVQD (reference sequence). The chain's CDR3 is CARMGQHKNQPQHF. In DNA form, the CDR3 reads TGCGCCAGGATGGGACAGCACAAAAATCAGCCCCAGCATTTT.

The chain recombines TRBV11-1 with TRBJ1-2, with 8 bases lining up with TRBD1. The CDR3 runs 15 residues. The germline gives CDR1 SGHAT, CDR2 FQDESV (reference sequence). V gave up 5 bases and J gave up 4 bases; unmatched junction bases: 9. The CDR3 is CASSRGQGEFYGYTF. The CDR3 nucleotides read TGTGCCAGCAGCCGCGGACAGGGAGAATTCTATGGCTACACCTTC.

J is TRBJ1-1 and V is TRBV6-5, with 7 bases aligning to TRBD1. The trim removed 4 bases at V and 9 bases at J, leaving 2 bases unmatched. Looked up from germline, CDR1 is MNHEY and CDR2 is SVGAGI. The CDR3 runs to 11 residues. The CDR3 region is CASSWTGQAFF. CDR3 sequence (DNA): TGTGCCAGCAGTTGGACAGGCCAAGCTTTCTTT.

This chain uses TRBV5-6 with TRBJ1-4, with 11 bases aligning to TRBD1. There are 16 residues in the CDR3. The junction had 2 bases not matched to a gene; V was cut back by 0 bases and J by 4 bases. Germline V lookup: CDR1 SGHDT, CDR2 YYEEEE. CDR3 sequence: CASSLGTGGFNEKLFF. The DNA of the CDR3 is TGTGCCAGCAGCTTGGGGACAGGGGGCTTTAATGAAAAACTGTTTTTT.

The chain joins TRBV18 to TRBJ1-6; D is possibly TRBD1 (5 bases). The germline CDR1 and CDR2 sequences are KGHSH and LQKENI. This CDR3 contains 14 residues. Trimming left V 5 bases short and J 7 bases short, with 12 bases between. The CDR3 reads CASSAEGRNSPLHF. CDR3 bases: TGTGCCAGCTCAGCGGAGGGGAGGAATTCACCCCTCCACTTT.

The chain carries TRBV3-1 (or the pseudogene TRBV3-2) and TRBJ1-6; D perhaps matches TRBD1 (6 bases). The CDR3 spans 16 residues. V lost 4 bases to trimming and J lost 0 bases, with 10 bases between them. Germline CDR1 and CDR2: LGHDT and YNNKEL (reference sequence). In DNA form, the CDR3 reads TGTGCCAGCAGCCCTCAGGGGAGCTCCTATAATTCACCCCTCCACTTT. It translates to CASSPQGSSYNSPLHF.

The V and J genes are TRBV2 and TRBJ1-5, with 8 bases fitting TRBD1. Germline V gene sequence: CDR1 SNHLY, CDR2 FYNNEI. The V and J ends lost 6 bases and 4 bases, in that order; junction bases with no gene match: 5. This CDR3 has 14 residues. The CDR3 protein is CASRFGQGNQPQHF. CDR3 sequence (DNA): TGTGCCAGCAGGTTCGGACAGGGTAATCAGCCCCAGCATTTT.

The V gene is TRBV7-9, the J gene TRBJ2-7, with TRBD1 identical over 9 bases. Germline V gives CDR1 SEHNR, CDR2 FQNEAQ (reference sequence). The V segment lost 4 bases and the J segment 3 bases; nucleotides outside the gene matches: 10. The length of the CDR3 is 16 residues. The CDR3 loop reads CASSSPPGQGDYEQYF. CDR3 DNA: TGTGCCAGCAGCTCCCCCCCGGGACAGGGAGACTACGAGCAGTACTTC.